This T cell receptor beta chain was documented in a study of blood T cell repertoires in COVID-19. Study-wide context: Collection of acute and convalescent COVID-19 samples took place in the United States, Italy and Spain. From T cells, B-cell-depleted T cells, or PBMCs came the material, which was cDNA or gDNA.

Authors' data handling: Cell counts per sample came from amplifying reference gene primers. Clones were sequenced by immunoSEQ multiplex PCR, and TCRdb holds only the in-frame ones, with some missing. That table gives V, J and clone size, and the DNA gave D and trimming. The table records tens of thousands of clones, about 80% of them present only once. V lost 5 bases and J lost 8; bases outside the gene matches: 6. Germline-derived CDR1 and CDR2 are SGHTA and FQGNSA. The CDR3 has 13 amino acids. Many counts were recorded for this clone. The rearrangement links TRBV7-2 to TRBJ1-2; 9 nucleotides line up with TRBD1. This receptor was taken from a man older than 75 with active COVID-19. The sequenced sample consisted of peripheral blood. Here the CDR3 reads CASSVGTGRGYTF. CDR3 nucleotide sequence: TGTGCCAGCAGCGTAGGGACAGGGAGGGGCTACACCTTC.